This TCR beta chain was sequenced for a study of blood T cell repertoires in COVID-19. As for the study in general: Italy, Spain and the United States were the sources of the convalescent and acute COVID-19 samples. T cells, B-cell-depleted T cells, or PBMCs supplied cDNA or gDNA.

Looked up from germline, CDR1 is SGHNT and CDR2 is YYREEE (reference sequence). The ends were cut back, 4 bases at V and 0 bases at J, with 10 bases in the middle. CDR3 length: 14 residues. Per the original data handling: Using reference gene primer amplification, nucleated cell counts were estimated. Assay used: immunoSEQ multiplex PCR; TCRdb lists only in-frame clones, some missing. V, J and clone size derive from that table, while D and trimming were established from the DNA sequence. The sample consists of around 160,000 clones, roughly 90% of them appearing once. Enrolled through a virtual design, the participants were between roughly 18 and 95 years of age and came from roughly 22 US areas.

The chain is built from TRBV5-4 and TRBJ1-1; the D gene is possibly TRBD1 (5 bases). Sequenced: PBMCs or T cells enriched from blood (not recorded which). The source of this sequence is a woman aged 25 to 39 with acute COVID-19. The chain's CDR3 is CASSDKTVNTEAFF. As DNA, the CDR3 is TGTGCCAGCAGCGACAAGACAGTGAACACTGAAGCTTTCTTT.